One and the same sample provided the 9 T cell receptor beta chains below, sequenced in a study of blood T cell repertoires in COVID-19. Libraries were prepared by immunoSEQ multiplex PCR; TCRdb keeps only in-frame clonotypes and omits some of them. The table records more than 110,000 clones, around 79% of them present only once. The specimen sequenced was peripheral blood. These receptors came from a man aged 55 to 70 with acute or convalescent COVID-19.

The genes are TRBV7-9 and TRBJ1-2; D possibly corresponds to TRBD1 (5 bases). Germline-derived CDR1 and CDR2 are SEHNR and FQNEAQ (reference sequence). V lost 1 base and J 6 bases, leaving 9 bases between the germline ends. The CDR3 totals 13 residues. CDR3 residues: CASSLGQGNGYTF. CDR3 nucleotide sequence: TGTGCCAGCAGCTTAGGGCAGGGAAATGGCTACACCTTC. Based on the CDR3 plus reference TRBV7-9 and TRBJ1-2, the full variable domain is DTGVSQNPRHKITKRGQNVTFRCDPISEHNRLYWYRQTLGQGPEFLTYFQNEAQLEKSRLLSDRFSAERPKGSFSTLEIQRTEQGDSAMYLCASSLGQGNGYTFGSGTRLTVV.

The chain is built from TRBV5-1 and TRBJ2-3, with 12 bases that match TRBD1. V trimming: 4 bases; J trimming: 4 bases; junction bases outside the gene matches: 13. From germline, CDR1 is SGHRS and CDR2 YFSETQ. CDR3 size: 18 residues. The CDR3 nucleotides read TGCGCCAGCAGCGTGGATTCCGGGACAGGGGGCCTGGCAGATACGCAGTATTTT. Its translation is CASSVDSGTGGLADTQYF.

The chain links TRBV6-2 or TRBV6-3 to TRBJ2-7; TRBD2 matches 15 bases. V dropped 5 bases and J dropped 5; count of bases not matched to a gene: 4. The CDR3 runs to 15 residues. Germline CDR1 MNHEY, CDR2 SVGEGT. CDR3 sequence (DNA): TGTGCCAGCAGTCGAGGACTAGCGGGAGGGGACGAGCAGTACTTC. Residues: CASSRGLAGGDEQYF.

This chain links TRBV28 with TRBJ2-1, with 8 bases aligning to TRBD2. Germline CDR1 reads MDHEN; CDR2 reads SYDVKM. After removal of 7 bases from V and 4 bases from J, the junction contained 6 bases not matched to a gene. This CDR3 has 14 residues. CDR3 loop: CASTLAGGYNEQFF. The CDR3 DNA sequence: TGTGCCAGCACCCTAGCGGGTGGATACAATGAGCAGTTCTTC.

This rearrangement joins TRBV6-2 or TRBV6-3 to TRBJ1-5; 7 bases match TRBD1. The CDR3 totals 16 residues. The V segment lost 5 bases and the J segment 3 bases; nucleotides outside the gene matches: 10. Germline V gene lookup returns CDR1 MNHEY and CDR2 SVGEGT. CDR3 nucleotide sequence: TGTGCCAGCAGTCGGCTCCTTGACAGGGACAATCAGCCCCAGCATTTT. Amino acids: CASSRLLDRDNQPQHF.

This clone was seen a handful of times. The chain is built from TRBV5-8 and TRBJ1-2; D may be TRBD1 (5 bases). V was shortened by 4 bases and J by 0 bases, with 10 bases between the two germline ends. The V gene's germline CDR1 is SGHTS and CDR2 YDEGEE. The CDR3 has 14 residues. This CDR3 reads CASSTTGANYGYTF. The CDR3 region has the DNA TGTGCCAGCAGCACCACGGGGGCTAACTATGGCTACACCTTC.

The chain recombines TRBV10-3 with TRBJ1-5; 9 bases fit TRBD1. CDR1 and CDR2 (germline): ENHRY, SYGVKD. Trimming took 4 bases from V and 4 from J; bases not matched to a gene: 2. CDR3 length equals 14 residues. In nucleotides, the CDR3 is TGTGCCATCAGTGGGACAGGGGTGAATCAGCCCCAGCATTTT. It yields the protein CAISGTGVNQPQHF.

The chain combines TRBV6-5 with TRBJ1-5; D gene uncertain. The CDR3 runs 15 residues. The V end was cut by 7 bases, the J end by 0 bases, with 13 bases between. CDR1 is MNHEY, CDR2 SVGAGI, per germline. The CDR3: CASTSDWDSNQPQHF. The CDR3 DNA sequence: TGTGCCAGCACCTCGGACTGGGATAGCAATCAGCCCCAGCATTTT.

The chain carries TRBV11-1 and TRBJ2-5, with D unclear. Looked up from germline, CDR1 is SGHAT and CDR2 is FQDESV (reference sequence). Trimming left V 5 bases short and J 5 bases short, with 9 bases between. The CDR3 is made up of 12 amino acids. For the CDR3, the DNA is TGTGCCAGCAGCCTGATGCGGGAGACCCAGTACTTC. Translating gives CASSLMRETQYF.